The 3 T cell receptor beta chains listed next were all sequenced from one sample in a study of glioma-infiltrating T cells. TCR alpha and beta CDR3 regions were amplified from RNA using iRepertoire nested multiplex PCR. TCRdb re-called the multiplex PCR reads through MiXCR, storing one row per CDR3 protein. Among fewer than 500,000 distinct CDR3 sequences listed, 41% were seen once. The sample was glioma tissue, nonneoplastic brain tissue, or PBMCs (not recorded which). The receptors shown here come from a human donor with low-grade glioma or glioblastoma, undergoing nonglioma brain surgery, or in good health (not recorded which).

This clonotype was observed a handful of times. The V gene is TRBV4-1, the J gene TRBJ2-7, with D possibly being TRBD1 or TRBD2 (5 bases each). The CDR3 spans 14 residues. V was shortened by 4 bases and J by 2 bases, with 12 bases between the two germline ends. In germline, CDR1 is MGHRA, CDR2 YSYEKL. The CDR3 DNA is TGCGCCAGCAGCCTAAGATGGGGGACCTACGAGCAGTACTTC. It translates to CASSLRWGTYEQYF.

Note on this clonotype: A much larger clone lies a single base off, so this may be a read error. Without the conserved terminal phenylalanine or tryptophan, this CDR3 likely stems from a read error. The rearrangement joins TRBV6-6 to TRBJ2-7; 7 bases are a match to TRBD1. In germline, CDR1 is MNHNY, CDR2 SVGAGI (reference sequence). V was clipped by 5 bases and J by 0 bases; unmatched bases: 10. CDR3 length: 16 amino acids. CDR3 sequence reads: CASSRLTTGSSYEQYL. CDR3 bases: TGTGCCAGCAGTCGACTGACGACAGGGAGCTCCTACGAGCAGTACCTC.

This clonotype has at least ten counts. V is TRBV7-9 and J is TRBJ1-2; D call uncertain. V lost 5 bases and J 3 bases, leaving 13 bases between the germline ends. The CDR3 contains 14 residues. Per germline, CDR1 SEHNR and CDR2 FQNEAQ (reference sequence). The CDR3 coding sequence is TGTGCCAGCAGCCCTCCCGGGCTGGACTATGGCTACACCTTC. Translated: CASSPPGLDYGYTF.